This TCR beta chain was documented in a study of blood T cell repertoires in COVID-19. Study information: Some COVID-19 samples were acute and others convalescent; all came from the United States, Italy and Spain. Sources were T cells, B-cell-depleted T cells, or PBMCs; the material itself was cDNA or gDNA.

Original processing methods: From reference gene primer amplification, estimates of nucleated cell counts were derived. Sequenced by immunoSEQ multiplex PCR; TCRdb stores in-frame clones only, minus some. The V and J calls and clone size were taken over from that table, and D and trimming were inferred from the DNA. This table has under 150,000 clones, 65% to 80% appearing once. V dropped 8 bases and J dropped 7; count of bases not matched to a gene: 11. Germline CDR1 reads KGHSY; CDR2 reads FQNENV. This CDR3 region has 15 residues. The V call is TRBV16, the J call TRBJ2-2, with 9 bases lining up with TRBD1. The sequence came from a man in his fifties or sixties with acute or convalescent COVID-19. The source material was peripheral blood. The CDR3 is CASRPGQGTIGELFF. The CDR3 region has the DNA TGTGCCAGCCGACCGGGACAGGGAACAATCGGGGAGCTGTTTTTT.